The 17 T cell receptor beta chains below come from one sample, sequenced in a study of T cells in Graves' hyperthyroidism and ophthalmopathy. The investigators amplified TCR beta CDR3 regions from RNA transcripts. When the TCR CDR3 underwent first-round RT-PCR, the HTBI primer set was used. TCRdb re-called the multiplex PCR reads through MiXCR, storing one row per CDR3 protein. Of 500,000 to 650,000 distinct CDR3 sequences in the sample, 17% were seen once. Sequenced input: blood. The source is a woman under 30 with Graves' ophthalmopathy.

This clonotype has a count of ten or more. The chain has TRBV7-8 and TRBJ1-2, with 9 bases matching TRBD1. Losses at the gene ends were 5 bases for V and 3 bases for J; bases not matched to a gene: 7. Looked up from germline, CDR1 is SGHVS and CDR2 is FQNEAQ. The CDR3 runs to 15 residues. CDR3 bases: TGTGCCAGCAGCAGAAGGGACAGGGACTACTATGGCTACACCTTC. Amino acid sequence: CASSRRDRDYYGYTF.

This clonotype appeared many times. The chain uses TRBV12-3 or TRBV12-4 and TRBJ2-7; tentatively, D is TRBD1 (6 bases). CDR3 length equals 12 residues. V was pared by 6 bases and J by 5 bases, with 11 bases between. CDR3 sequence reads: CASRTGGHEQYF. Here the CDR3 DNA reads TGTGCCAGCAGGACAGGTGGCCACGAGCAGTACTTC.

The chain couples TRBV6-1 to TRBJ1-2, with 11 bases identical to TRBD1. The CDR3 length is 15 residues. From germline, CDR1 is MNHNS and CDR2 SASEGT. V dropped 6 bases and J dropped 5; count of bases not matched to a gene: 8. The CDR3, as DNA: TGTGCCAGCAGGGATACCGGGACAGGGGGGTATGGCTACACCTTC. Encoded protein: CASRDTGTGGYGYTF.

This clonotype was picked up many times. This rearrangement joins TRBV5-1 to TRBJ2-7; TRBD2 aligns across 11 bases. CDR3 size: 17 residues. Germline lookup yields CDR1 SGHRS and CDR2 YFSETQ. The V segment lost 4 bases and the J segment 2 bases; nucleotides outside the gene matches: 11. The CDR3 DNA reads TGCGCCAGCAGCCTTGACTTACTAGCGGGGGATCCCTACGAGCAGTACTTC. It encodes CASSLDLLAGDPYEQYF.

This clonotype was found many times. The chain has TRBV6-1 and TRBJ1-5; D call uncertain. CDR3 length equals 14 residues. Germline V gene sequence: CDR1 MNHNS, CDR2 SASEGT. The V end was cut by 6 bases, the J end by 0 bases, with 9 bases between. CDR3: CASRLENSNQPQHF. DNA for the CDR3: TGTGCCAGCAGGTTGGAGAATAGCAATCAGCCCCAGCATTTT.

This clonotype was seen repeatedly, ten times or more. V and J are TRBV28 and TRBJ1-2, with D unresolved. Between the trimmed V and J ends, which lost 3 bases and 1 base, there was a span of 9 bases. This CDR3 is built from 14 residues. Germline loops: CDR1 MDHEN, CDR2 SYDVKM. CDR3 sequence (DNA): TGTGCCAGCAGTTTGCCCCCGGATAACTATGGCTACACCTTC. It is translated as CASSLPPDNYGYTF.

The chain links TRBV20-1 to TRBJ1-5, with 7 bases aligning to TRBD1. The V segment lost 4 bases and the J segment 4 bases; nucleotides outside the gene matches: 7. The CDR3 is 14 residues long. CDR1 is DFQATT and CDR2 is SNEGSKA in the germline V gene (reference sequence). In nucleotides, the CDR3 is TGCAGTGCTACCGGGACAGTCATGAATCAGCCCCAGCATTTT. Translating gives CSATGTVMNQPQHF.

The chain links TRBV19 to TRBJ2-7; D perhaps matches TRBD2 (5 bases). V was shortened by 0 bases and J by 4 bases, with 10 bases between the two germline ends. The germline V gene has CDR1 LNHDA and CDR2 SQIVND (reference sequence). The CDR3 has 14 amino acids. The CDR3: CASSIEASRYEQYF. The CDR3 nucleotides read TGTGCCAGTAGTATAGAAGCTAGCCGATACGAGCAGTACTTC.

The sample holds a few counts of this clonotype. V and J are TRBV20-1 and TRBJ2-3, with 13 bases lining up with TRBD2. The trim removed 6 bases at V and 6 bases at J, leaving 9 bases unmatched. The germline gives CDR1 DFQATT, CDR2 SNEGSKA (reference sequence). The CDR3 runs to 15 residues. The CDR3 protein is CSAGTSGRARDTQYF. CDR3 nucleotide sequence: TGCAGTGCGGGAACTAGCGGGAGGGCCAGGGATACGCAGTATTTT.

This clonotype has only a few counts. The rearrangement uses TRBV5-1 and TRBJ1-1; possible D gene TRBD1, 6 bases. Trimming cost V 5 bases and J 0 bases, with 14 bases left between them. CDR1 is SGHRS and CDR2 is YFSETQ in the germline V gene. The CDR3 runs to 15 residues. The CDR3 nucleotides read TGCGCCAGCAGGAAGGGGGGACCTATGAACACTGAAGCTTTCTTT. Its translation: CASRKGGPMNTEAFF. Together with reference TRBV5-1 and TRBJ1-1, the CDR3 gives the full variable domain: KAGVTQTPRYLIKTRGQQVTLSCSPISGHRSVSWYQQTPGQGLQFLFEYFSETQRNKGNFPGRFSGRQFSNSRSEMNVSTLELGDSALYLCASRKGGPMNTEAFFGQGTRLTVV.

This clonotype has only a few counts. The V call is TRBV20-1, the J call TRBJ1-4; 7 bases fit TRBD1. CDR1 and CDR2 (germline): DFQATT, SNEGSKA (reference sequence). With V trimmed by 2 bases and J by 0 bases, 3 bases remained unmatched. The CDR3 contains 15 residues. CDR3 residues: CSARQGGATNEKLFF. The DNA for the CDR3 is TGCAGTGCTAGACAGGGGGGAGCAACTAATGAAAAACTGTTTTTT.

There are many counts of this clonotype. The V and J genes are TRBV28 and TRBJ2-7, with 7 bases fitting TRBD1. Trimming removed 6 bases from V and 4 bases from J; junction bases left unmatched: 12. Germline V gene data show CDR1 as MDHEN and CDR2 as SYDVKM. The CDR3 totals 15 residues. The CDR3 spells CASSDRASRGYEQYF. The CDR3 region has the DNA TGTGCCAGCAGCGACAGGGCCTCTCGGGGATACGAGCAGTACTTC.

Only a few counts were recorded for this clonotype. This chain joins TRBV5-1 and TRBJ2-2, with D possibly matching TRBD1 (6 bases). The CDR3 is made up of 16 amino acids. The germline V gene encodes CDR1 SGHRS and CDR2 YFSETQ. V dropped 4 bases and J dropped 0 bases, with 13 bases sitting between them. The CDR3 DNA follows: TGCGCCAGCAGCCTGGGACACACTACGAACACCGGGGAGCTGTTTTTT. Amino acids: CASSLGHTTNTGELFF.

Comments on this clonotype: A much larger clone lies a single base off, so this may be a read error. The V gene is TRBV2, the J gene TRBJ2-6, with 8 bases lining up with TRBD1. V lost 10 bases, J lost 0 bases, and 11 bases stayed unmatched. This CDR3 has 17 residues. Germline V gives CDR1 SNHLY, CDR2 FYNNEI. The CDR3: CANKETGDPSGANVLTF. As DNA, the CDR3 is TGTGCCAACAAGGAGACAGGGGACCCCTCTGGGGCCAACGTCCTGACTTTC.

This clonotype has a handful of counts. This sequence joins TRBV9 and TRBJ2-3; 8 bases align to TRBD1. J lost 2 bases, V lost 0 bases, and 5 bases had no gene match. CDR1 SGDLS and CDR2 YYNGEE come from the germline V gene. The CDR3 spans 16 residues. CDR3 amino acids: CASSVGTGRFTDTQYF. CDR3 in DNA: TGTGCCAGCAGCGTAGGGACAGGGAGGTTCACAGATACGCAGTATTTT.

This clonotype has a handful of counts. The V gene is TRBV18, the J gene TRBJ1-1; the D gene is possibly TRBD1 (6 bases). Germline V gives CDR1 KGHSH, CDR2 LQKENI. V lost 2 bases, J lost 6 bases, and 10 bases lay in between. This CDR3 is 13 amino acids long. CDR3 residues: CASSPGSGAEAFF. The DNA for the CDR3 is TGTGCCAGCTCACCAGGGTCAGGGGCTGAAGCTTTCTTT.

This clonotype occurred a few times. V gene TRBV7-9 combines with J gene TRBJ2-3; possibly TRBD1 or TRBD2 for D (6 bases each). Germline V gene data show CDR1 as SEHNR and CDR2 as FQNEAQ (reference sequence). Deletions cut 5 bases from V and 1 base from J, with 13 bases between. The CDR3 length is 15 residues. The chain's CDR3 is CASSRTGAGTDTQYF. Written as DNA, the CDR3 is TGTGCCAGCAGCCGGACGGGGGCCGGCACAGATACGCAGTATTTT.